Listed below are T cell receptor beta chains from one sample, sequenced in a study of identical twins. Using its own MiXCR run on the 5' RACE reads, TCRdb lists one record per CDR3 protein. The data hold a few hundred thousand distinct CDR3 sequences, with 20% to 25% observed a single time. These data were also filed under a second study, of T cells expressing NK-cell markers.

The sequenced sample was CD4+ T cells sorted from blood. The receptors stem from a woman in her late teens or twenties in good health. The CDR3 runs from the conserved cysteine through the conserved F or W. Each record gives: J gene, V gene, clone size, D gene, CDR3 protein, CDR3 DNA. A D gene is named only where the DNA matches it firmly. Some rows have no size entry. The others give once, few or many, or a class for an expanded clone.

TRBJ2-1	TRBV10-3	many	-	CATTLGSYNEQFF	TGTGCCACCACACTAGGCTCCTACAATGAGCAGTTCTTC
TRBJ2-3	TRBV6-2/TRBV6-3	few	-	CASRPTGSTDTQYF	TGTGCCAGCAGGCCAACTGGTAGCACAGATACGCAGTATTTT
TRBJ1-1	TRBV20-1	-	-	CSARDPQGSTEAFF	TGCAGTGCTAGAGATCCGCAGGGTAGTACTGAAGCTTTCTTT
TRBJ2-5	TRBV6-1	-	-	CASSERGEETQYF	TGTGCCAGCAGTGAAAGAGGGGAAGAGACCCAGTACTTC
TRBJ2-1	TRBV20-1	-	-	CSASQGSNEQFF	TGCAGTGCTAGTCAGGGGTCCAATGAGCAGTTCTTC
TRBJ2-5	TRBV7-2	many	TRBD2	CASSPPGLGETQYF	TGTGCCAGCAGCCCGCCGGGACTAGGGGAGACCCAGTACTTC
TRBJ2-1	TRBV20-1	-	-	CSAHSENYNEQFF	TGCAGTGCCCATAGCGAAAACTACAATGAGCAGTTCTTC
TRBJ2-7	TRBV18	few	-	CASSPTEGQDEQYF	TGTGCCAGCTCACCTACGGAGGGCCAGGACGAGCAGTACTTC
TRBJ1-3	TRBV6-1	-	-	CASSSPVTGNTIYF	TGTGCCAGCAGCTCCCCTGTGACCGGAAACACCATATATTTT
TRBJ2-1	TRBV12-3/TRBV12-4	few	-	CASSLVRDEQFF	TGTGCCAGCAGTTTGGTGAGGGATGAGCAGTTCTTC
TRBJ2-3	TRBV20-1	-	TRBD1	CSVSTGPRDTQYF	TGCAGTGTATCGACAGGGCCCCGGGATACGCAGTATTTT